A single sample gave rise to the 23 T cell receptor beta chains below, sequenced in a study of cytomegalovirus exposure and HLA in healthy donors. Vbeta (60) and Jbeta (13) primers were used in the PCR. Produced via immunoSEQ multiplex PCR; TCRdb's table is partial and in-frame only. The repertoire holds around 64,000 clones, with roughly 85% as singletons. Sequenced sample: PBMCs. These receptor sequences come from a female donor in good health and CMV-seronegative.

This clone is deemed medium-sized (0.01 to 0.1%). CDR3 residues: CASSLQGNTEAFF. The CDR3 coding sequence is TGTGCCAGCAGTCTGCAGGGAAACACTGAAGCTTTCTTT. This sequence joins TRBV2 and TRBJ1-1; D perhaps matches TRBD1 (5 bases). V lost 5 bases and J lost 2, with 9 bases in between. This CDR3 is 13 amino acids long. The germline V gene encodes CDR1 SNHLY and CDR2 FYNNEI.

The chain is built from TRBV4-2 and TRBJ2-5, with 7 positions matching TRBD2. Germline CDR1 and CDR2: LGHNA and YNFKEQ. V lost 1 base, J lost 7 bases, and 15 bases stayed unmatched. The CDR3 length is 17 residues. CDR3 in amino acids: CASSQGAAGRDLATQYF. Written as DNA, the CDR3 is TGTGCCAGCAGCCAAGGGGCGGCGGGGAGGGATCTTGCGACCCAGTACTTC.

The genes are TRBV2 and TRBJ2-1; maybe TRBD1 (6 bases). Germline V gene sequence: CDR1 SNHLY, CDR2 FYNNEI. Trimming stripped 4 bases from V and 7 bases from J, with 8 bases between. The CDR3 has 12 amino acids. CDR3 residues: CASSGGRNEQFF. The CDR3 DNA sequence: TGTGCCAGCAGTGGGGGGCGTAATGAGCAGTTCTTC.

V gene TRBV12-5 combines with J gene TRBJ2-2; 9 bases match TRBD2. Trimming cost V 7 bases and J 4 bases; bases outside gene matches: 10. The CDR3 loop spans 16 amino acids. Germline CDR1 LGHNT, CDR2 FRNRAP. The CDR3 sequence is CASAPAGGAGTGELFF. CDR3 DNA: TGTGCTAGTGCCCCTGCGGGGGGGGCTGGCACCGGGGAGCTGTTTTTT.

The gene calls are TRBV5-6 and TRBJ2-7; 7 nucleotides align to TRBD1. With V trimmed by 4 bases and J by 3 bases, 7 bases remained unmatched. The CDR3 is 14 amino acids. From germline, CDR1 is SGHDT and CDR2 YYEEEE. Written as DNA, the CDR3 is TGTGCCAGCAGCCTTGACAGGGATGACTACGAGCAGTACTTC. It is translated as CASSLDRDDYEQYF.

This chain connects TRBV9 to TRBJ2-2; perhaps TRBD1 as D (5 bases). This CDR3 contains 17 residues. Trimming removed 3 bases from V and 0 bases from J, with 15 bases in between. The germline V gene encodes CDR1 SGDLS and CDR2 YYNGEE. The CDR3 loop is CASSEEHRRSNTGELFF. CDR3 coding DNA: TGTGCCAGCAGCGAGGAACACAGGCGGTCGAACACCGGGGAGCTGTTTTTT.

CDR3 loop: CASRLQGPTQYF. The CDR3 DNA sequence: TGTGCCAGCAGGCTACAGGGACCCACCCAGTACTTC. J is TRBJ2-5 and V is TRBV6-1; the D gene is possibly TRBD1 (6 bases). CDR3 length: 12 residues. The V and J ends lost 6 bases and 8 bases respectively, with 13 bases between them. Germline assignment: CDR1 MNHNS and CDR2 SASEGT.

This sequence joins TRBV27 and TRBJ1-2; TRBD1 is a possible D gene (6 bases). V gave up 7 bases and J gave up 6 bases, with 12 bases separating them. CDR3 size: 12 residues. From germline, CDR1 is MNHEY and CDR2 SMNVEV (reference sequence). The CDR3: CASIFAGDGYTF. The CDR3 DNA follows: TGTGCCAGCATTTTTGCAGGGGATGGCTACACCTTC.

This rearrangement joins TRBV5-8 to TRBJ2-3, with 10 nucleotides matching TRBD2. Germline V gene lookup returns CDR1 SGHTS and CDR2 YDEGEE. The CDR3 loop spans 16 amino acids. V lost 3 bases, J lost 4 bases, and 8 bases stayed unmatched. The CDR3 is CASSWKSGGASDTQYF. CDR3 nucleotide sequence: TGTGCCAGCAGCTGGAAAAGCGGGGGGGCATCAGATACGCAGTATTTT.

V gene TRBV30 combines with J gene TRBJ1-1; D call uncertain. The germline V gene has CDR1 GTSNPN and CDR2 SVGIG (reference sequence). The CDR3 has 13 residues. V gave up 2 bases and J gave up 4 bases, with 11 bases separating them. CDR3 region: CAWSPGLATEAFF. The CDR3, as DNA: TGTGCCTGGAGTCCGGGGTTAGCCACTGAAGCTTTCTTT.

The sample holds one count of this clone. V and J are TRBV15 and TRBJ2-1, with TRBD1 identical over 7 bases. CDR1 and CDR2 from the germline V gene are LNHNV and YYDKDF (reference sequence). V lost 1 base to trimming and J lost 2 bases; unmatched junction nucleotides: 2. The CDR3 covers 15 residues. The CDR3 here is CATSRADRAYNEQFF. The CDR3 nucleotides read TGTGCCACCAGCAGAGCTGACAGGGCCTACAATGAGCAGTTCTTC.

The chain is built from TRBV6-5 and TRBJ1-6; D is possibly TRBD1 (6 bases). The germline V and J ends were trimmed by 6 bases and 9 bases, with 9 bases remaining between them. CDR3 length: 12 residues. Germline CDR1 is MNHEY and CDR2 is SVGAGI. The CDR3 sequence: CASRTGFSPLHF. CDR3 nucleotide sequence: TGTGCCAGCAGAACAGGGTTTTCACCCCTCCACTTT.

V gene TRBV19 combines with J gene TRBJ1-3; TRBD1 might be the D (5 bases). The length of the CDR3 is 14 residues. The germline V gene has CDR1 LNHDA and CDR2 SQIVND (reference sequence). The V and J ends lost 8 bases and 0 bases respectively, with 11 bases between them. CDR3 loop: CASEQAHSGNTIYF. As DNA, the CDR3 is TGTGCCAGTGAACAGGCTCACTCTGGAAACACCATATATTTT. The full variable domain, its missing parts supplied by reference TRBV19 and TRBJ1-3, is DGGITQSPKYLFRKEGQNVTLSCEQNLNHDAMYWYRQDPGQGLRLIYYSQIVNDFQKGDIAEGYSVSREKKESFPLTVTSAQKNPTAFYLCASEQAHSGNTIYFGEGSWLTVV.

The rearrangement joins TRBV2 to TRBJ2-3; 12 bases align to TRBD2. V gave up 10 bases and J gave up 1 base; unmatched junction bases: 3. Germline lookup yields CDR1 SNHLY and CDR2 FYNNEI. The CDR3 runs 14 residues. CDR3 sequence: CANGLAGRTDTQYF. In DNA, the CDR3 is TGTGCCAACGGACTAGCGGGGCGCACAGATACGCAGTATTTT.

The chain has TRBV6-1 and TRBJ2-7; tentatively, D is TRBD2 (6 bases). The length of the CDR3 is 17 residues. The V end lost 4 bases, the J end lost 2 bases, and 21 bases lay between the germline ends. Germline-derived CDR1 and CDR2 are MNHNS and SASEGT. The CDR3 loop is CASSAPGLTYSPYEQYF. Here the CDR3 DNA reads TGTGCCAGCAGTGCCCCTGGACTAACCTACTCCCCCTACGAGCAGTACTTC.

The chain employs TRBV7-9 and TRBJ2-7; 8 nucleotides match TRBD1. The germline gives CDR1 SEHNR, CDR2 FQNEAQ (reference sequence). V lost 2 bases to trimming and J lost 1 base; unmatched junction nucleotides: 7. The CDR3 is made up of 16 amino acids. The CDR3 protein is CASSLIPGQESYEQYF. CDR3 DNA sequence: TGTGCCAGCAGCTTAATTCCGGGACAGGAATCCTACGAGCAGTACTTC.

The CDR3 nucleotides are TGTGCCAGCAGTTACTCACAGGGCGGTCAGCCCCAGCATTTT. Its protein product is CASSYSQGGQPQHF. The chain employs TRBV6-6 and TRBJ1-5; possible D gene TRBD1, 6 bases. Germline V gives CDR1 MNHNY, CDR2 SVGAGI (reference sequence). The length of the CDR3 is 14 residues. V was pared by 0 bases and J by 6 bases, with 9 bases between.

This clone was seen once. The rearrangement joins TRBV7-9 to TRBJ1-6, with 9 nucleotides matching TRBD1. Germline V gives CDR1 SEHNR, CDR2 FQNEAQ (reference sequence). The CDR3 runs 15 residues. The V and J ends lost 1 base and 8 bases, in that order; junction bases with no gene match: 3. CDR3 region: CASSLETGGYSPLHF. CDR3 sequence (DNA): TGTGCCAGCAGCTTAGAGACAGGGGGGTATTCACCCCTCCACTTT.

The rearrangement links TRBV28 to TRBJ1-2, with D possibly being TRBD1 (6 bases). Trimming removed 2 bases from V and 3 bases from J, with 10 bases in between. Germline CDR1 reads MDHEN; CDR2 reads SYDVKM. This CDR3 is built from 14 residues. CDR3 DNA: TGTGCCAGCAGTTTAGAGGGGGGGGACTATGGCTACACCTTC. It specifies CASSLEGGDYGYTF.

The chain is built from TRBV7-9 and TRBJ2-6, with D perhaps matching TRBD2 (6 bases). CDR3 length: 19 amino acids. Trimming shortened V by 5 bases and J by 0 bases, and 20 bases separated the two germline ends. Looked up from germline, CDR1 is SEHNR and CDR2 is FQNEAQ (reference sequence). In DNA, the CDR3 is TGTGCCAGCAGCCCCGCGGGGAGAGAAGGAGACTCTGGGGCCAACGTCCTGACTTTC. Protein sequence: CASSPAGREGDSGANVLTF.

This clone was counted a few times. The rearrangement joins TRBV7-9 to TRBJ2-7, with 8 bases identical to TRBD1. The V gene's germline CDR1 is SEHNR and CDR2 FQNEAQ (reference sequence). The V gene end was trimmed by 5 bases and the J gene end by 3 bases; junction bases not matched to a gene: 6. This CDR3 has 14 amino acids. The CDR3 loop is CASSLGQGYYEQYF. CDR3 DNA sequence: TGTGCCAGCAGCCTAGGACAGGGATACTACGAGCAGTACTTC.

CDR3 protein: CASSPTSGGDTQYF. CDR3 nucleotide sequence: TGTGCCAGCAGCCCAACTAGCGGGGGGGATACGCAGTATTTT. J is TRBJ2-3 and V is TRBV7-6; TRBD2 matches at 12 bases. The J segment lost 6 bases and the V segment lost 5 bases, leaving 3 bases of the junction unmatched. Germline V gene sequence: CDR1 SGHVS, CDR2 FNYEAQ. The CDR3 has 14 amino acids.

The rearrangement links TRBV5-1 to TRBJ1-1, with 7 nucleotides matching TRBD1. Germline loops: CDR1 SGHRS, CDR2 YFSETQ. The V and J ends lost 4 bases and 0 bases, in that order; junction bases with no gene match: 3. CDR3 length: 14 amino acids. The CDR3 is CASSRGTVNTEAFF. In DNA form, the CDR3 reads TGCGCCAGCAGCCGCGGGACAGTGAACACTGAAGCTTTCTTT.